This section outlines one TCR beta chain sequence together with its context. The target antigen is unknown. The CDR3 sequence is 18 residues long. In germline, CDR1 is SGHVS, CDR2 FQNEAQ. The junction had 12 bases not matched to a gene; V was cut back by 5 bases and J by 1 base. Measured with immunoSEQ multiplex PCR; TCRdb has only the in-frame clones, and not every one. The data show about 80,000 clones, 70% to 90% seen once. The data belong to a study of identifying expanded T cells in peripheral blood. General study points: Differentially abundant clones: about 1.2 between replicates, about 15 at 2 to 3 weeks, 19 to 20 at four.

The TCR was taken from a person between 18 and 69 years old in good health. Sequencing used blood. This chain joins TRBV7-8 and TRBJ1-3; TRBD1 matches 9 bases. The CDR3 here is CASSRDRVSLPSGNTIYF. The CDR3 DNA sequence: TGTGCCAGCAGCCGGGACAGGGTATCGTTACCGTCTGGAAACACCATATATTTT. The whole variable domain, remainder taken from reference TRBV7-8 and TRBJ1-3, is GAGVSQSPRYKVAKRGQDVALRCDPISGHVSLFWYQQALGQGPEFLTYFQNEAQLDKSGLPSDRFFAERPEGSVSTLKIQRTQQEDSAVYLCASSRDRVSLPSGNTIYFGEGSWLTVV.